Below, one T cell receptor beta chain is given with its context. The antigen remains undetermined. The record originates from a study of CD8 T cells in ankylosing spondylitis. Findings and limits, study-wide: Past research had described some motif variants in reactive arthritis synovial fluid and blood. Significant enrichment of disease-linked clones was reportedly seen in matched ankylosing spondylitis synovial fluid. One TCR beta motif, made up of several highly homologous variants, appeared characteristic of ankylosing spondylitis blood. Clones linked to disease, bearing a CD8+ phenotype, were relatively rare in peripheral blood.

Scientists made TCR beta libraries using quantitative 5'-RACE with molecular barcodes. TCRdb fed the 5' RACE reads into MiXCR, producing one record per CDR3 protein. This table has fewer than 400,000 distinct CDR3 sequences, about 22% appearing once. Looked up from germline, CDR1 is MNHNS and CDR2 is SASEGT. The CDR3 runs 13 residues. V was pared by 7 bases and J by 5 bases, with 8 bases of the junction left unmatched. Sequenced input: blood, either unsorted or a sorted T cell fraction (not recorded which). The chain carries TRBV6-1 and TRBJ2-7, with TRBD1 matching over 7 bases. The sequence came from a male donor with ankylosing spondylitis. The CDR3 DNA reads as TGTGCCAGCAACAACAGGGGTAGGCACGAGCAGTACTTC. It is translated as CASNNRGRHEQYF.